The 3 T cell receptor beta chains below come from one sample, sequenced in a study of blood T cell repertoires in COVID-19. This table comes from immunoSEQ multiplex PCR, and its TCRdb copy is limited to in-frame clones, with some not included. The table shows 90,000 to 120,000 clones, with about 80% occurring only once. Sequenced input: peripheral blood. Receptors were obtained from a man aged 65 to 79 with acute or convalescent COVID-19.

Of note for this clone: The same CDR3 arises from other DNA sequences in this sample as well. V usage is TRBV7-2 and J usage is TRBJ1-1; possible D gene TRBD1, 6 bases. The CDR3 has 15 amino acids. Trimming removed 2 bases from V and 2 bases from J, with 12 bases in between. CDR1 SGHTA and CDR2 FQGNSA come from the germline V gene. The CDR3 region has the DNA TGTGCCAGCAGCTTATCGGGGGGCGTTAACACTGAAGCTTTCTTT. Translated, it gives CASSLSGGVNTEAFF.

The genes are TRBV6-2 or TRBV6-3 and TRBJ2-5; a possible D gene is TRBD2 (5 bases). Germline assignment: CDR1 MNHEY and CDR2 SVGEGT. There are 14 residues in the CDR3. With 7 bases removed from V and 5 bases from J, the gap between germline ends came to 17 bases. The CDR3 here is CASTPRWRGETQYF. DNA for the CDR3: TGTGCCAGCACCCCCAGGTGGCGCGGGGAGACCCAGTACTTC.

This clone was observed once. The chain recombines TRBV19 with TRBJ2-7; D is unclear. The CDR3 totals 15 residues. The V gene's germline CDR1 is LNHDA and CDR2 SQIVND (reference sequence). Trimming took 8 bases from V and 1 from J, leaving 18 bases between them. CDR3 region: CASSRFQAPSYEQYF. The CDR3 DNA follows: TGTGCCAGTTCCCGTTTCCAGGCACCATCCTACGAGCAGTACTTC.